One and the same sample provided the 10 T cell receptor beta chains below, sequenced in a study of shared clonotypes between healthy human individuals. Produced via immunoSEQ multiplex PCR; TCRdb's table is partial and in-frame only. Of approximately 1.1 million clones in the sample, 75% to 85% were seen once. The sample taken for sequencing was memory CD4+ T cells from PBMCs. Described subset: CD45RA-negative fraction. The receptors originated from a man aged 18 to 30 in good health. Some clones in this sample may be carry-over from other donors' samples.

This clone was recorded a few times. The V and J genes are TRBV11-3 and TRBJ2-1; 7 positions agree with TRBD1. V shed 5 bases, J shed 5 bases, and the junction held 6 bases outside the gene matches. Germline V CDR1 and CDR2: SGHNT, YENEEA. This CDR3 comprises 14 residues. The CDR3 loop is CASSPEGAHNEQFF. The CDR3 DNA follows: TGTGCCAGCAGCCCAGAGGGGGCTCACAATGAGCAGTTCTTC.

The chain links TRBV5-1 to TRBJ2-7, with D possibly matching TRBD1 (6 bases). Between the trimmed V and J ends, which lost 0 bases and 3 bases, there was a span of 19 bases. Germline CDR1 is SGHRS and CDR2 is YFSETQ. The CDR3 is 17 amino acids. The CDR3 reads CASSLGGTGSGFYEQYF. DNA for the CDR3: TGCGCCAGCAGCTTGGGCGGAACAGGGTCGGGATTCTACGAGCAGTACTTC.

V gene TRBV9 combines with J gene TRBJ1-4; 8 nucleotides match TRBD1. The V and J ends lost 3 bases and 0 bases, in that order; junction bases with no gene match: 10. Germline CDR1 and CDR2: SGDLS and YYNGEE. The CDR3 extends over 18 amino acids. CDR3 protein: CASSATGTGRATNEKLFF. The CDR3 DNA reads TGTGCCAGCAGCGCAACCGGGACAGGTCGGGCAACTAATGAAAAACTGTTTTTT.

This rearrangement joins TRBV29-1 to TRBJ1-2; TRBD1 is a possible D gene (5 bases). This CDR3 has 13 amino acids. Germline V CDR1 and CDR2: SQVTM, ANQGSEA. The ends were cut back, 5 bases at V and 2 bases at J, with 12 bases in the middle. This chain's CDR3 is CSVRDPLNYGYTF. In DNA form, the CDR3 reads TGCAGCGTTAGGGACCCACTCAACTATGGCTACACCTTC.

The V call is TRBV9, the J call TRBJ2-1, with 7 bases fitting TRBD2. Unmatched junction bases numbered 2, after V lost 2 bases and J lost 0 bases. The length of the CDR3 is 15 residues. CDR1 SGDLS and CDR2 YYNGEE come from the germline V gene. The CDR3 DNA is TGTGCCAGCAGCGTCGGACTAGGCTCCTACAATGAGCAGTTCTTC. It translates to CASSVGLGSYNEQFF.

This chain joins TRBV10-3 and TRBJ2-6; maybe TRBD1 (6 bases). CDR1 is ENHRY and CDR2 is SYGVKD in the germline V gene. The CDR3 runs to 15 residues. V was trimmed by 3 bases and J by 2 bases, leaving 8 bases between them. CDR3: CAISDRTAGANVLTF. The CDR3 nucleotides are TGTGCCATCAGTGATAGGACAGCTGGGGCCAACGTCCTGACTTTC.

V is TRBV6-6 and J is TRBJ1-2; 7 bases align to TRBD1. CDR1 is MNHNY, CDR2 SVGAGI, per germline (reference sequence). Germline trimming cut 3 bases from V and 2 bases from J; bases unmatched to any gene: 9. This CDR3 region has 16 residues. The CDR3 DNA is TGTGCCAGCAGTTATGGTACAGTGACAGGGAACTATGGCTACACCTTC. Translated: CASSYGTVTGNYGYTF.

This chain joins TRBV5-4 and TRBJ2-2; D might be TRBD2 (5 bases). Trimming left V 0 bases short and J 5 bases short, with 17 bases between. This CDR3 spans 17 amino acids. The germline V gene encodes CDR1 SGHNT and CDR2 YYREEE (reference sequence). DNA for the CDR3: TGTGCCAGCAGCTTGGCTGCGGGCAACTTAGGGACCGGGGAGCTGTTTTTT. Protein sequence: CASSLAAGNLGTGELFF.

This clone showed up just once. The chain has TRBV5-1 and TRBJ2-7, with TRBD1 matching over 7 bases. CDR1 and CDR2 (germline): SGHRS, YFSETQ. CDR3 length: 14 amino acids. The trim removed 4 bases at V and 3 bases at J, leaving 7 bases unmatched. DNA for the CDR3: TGCGCCAGCAGCCAAAACAGGGGATACTACGAGCAGTACTTC. Its protein product is CASSQNRGYYEQYF.

This chain connects TRBV9 to TRBJ1-3; D is undetermined. V gave up 2 bases and J gave up 2 bases, with 11 bases separating them. This CDR3 is 15 amino acids long. Germline V gene data show CDR1 as SGDLS and CDR2 as YYNGEE. The CDR3 protein is CASSVGPDPGNTIYF. CDR3 nucleotide sequence: TGTGCCAGCAGCGTGGGCCCGGACCCTGGAAACACCATATATTTT.